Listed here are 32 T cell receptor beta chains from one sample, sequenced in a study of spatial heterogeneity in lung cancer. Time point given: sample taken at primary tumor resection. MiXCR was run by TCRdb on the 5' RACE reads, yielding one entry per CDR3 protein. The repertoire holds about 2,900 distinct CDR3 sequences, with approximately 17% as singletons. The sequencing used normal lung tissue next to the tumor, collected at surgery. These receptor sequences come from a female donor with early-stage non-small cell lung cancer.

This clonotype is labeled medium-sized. The CDR3 sequence is CASSIALAGNNEQFF. DNA for the CDR3: TGTGCCAGTAGTATAGCCCTAGCGGGAAATAATGAGCAGTTCTTC. V gene TRBV19 combines with J gene TRBJ2-1, with 9 bases lining up with TRBD2. The CDR3 sequence is 15 residues long. V lost 1 base, J lost 7 bases, and 5 bases stayed unmatched. Germline-derived CDR1 and CDR2 are LNHDA and SQIVND (reference sequence).

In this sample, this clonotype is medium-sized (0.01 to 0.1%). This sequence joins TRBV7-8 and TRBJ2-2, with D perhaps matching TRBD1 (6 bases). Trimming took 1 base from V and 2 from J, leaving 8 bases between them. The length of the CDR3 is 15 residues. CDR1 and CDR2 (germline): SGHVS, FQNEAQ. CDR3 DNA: TGTGCCAGCAGCTTAGACAGGGCAAACACCGGGGAGCTGTTTTTT. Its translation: CASSLDRANTGELFF. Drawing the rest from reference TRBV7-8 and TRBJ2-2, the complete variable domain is GAGVSQSPRYKVAKRGQDVALRCDPISGHVSLFWYQQALGQGPEFLTYFQNEAQLDKSGLPSDRFFAERPEGSVSTLKIQRTQQEDSAVYLCASSLDRANTGELFFGEGSRLTVL.

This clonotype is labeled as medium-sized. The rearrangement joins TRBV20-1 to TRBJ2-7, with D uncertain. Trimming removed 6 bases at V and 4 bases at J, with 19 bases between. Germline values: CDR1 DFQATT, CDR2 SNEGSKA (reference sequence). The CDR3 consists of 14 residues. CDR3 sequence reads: CSAPPPIKQYEQYF. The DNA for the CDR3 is TGCAGTGCCCCCCCTCCCATAAAACAGTACGAGCAGTACTTC.

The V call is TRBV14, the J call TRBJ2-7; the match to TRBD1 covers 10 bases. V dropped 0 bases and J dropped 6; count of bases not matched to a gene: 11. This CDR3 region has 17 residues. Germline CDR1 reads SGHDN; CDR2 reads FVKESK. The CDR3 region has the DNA TGTGCCAGCAGCCAAGATGAACCGGGACAGGGGAGGTTCGAGCAGTACTTC. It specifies CASSQDEPGQGRFEQYF.

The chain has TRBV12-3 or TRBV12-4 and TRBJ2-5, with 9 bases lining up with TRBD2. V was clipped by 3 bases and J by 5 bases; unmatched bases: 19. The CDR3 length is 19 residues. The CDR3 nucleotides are TGTGCCAGCAGTTTGACCCGTTCCTTTGCGGGGGGGCCGTTGGAGACCCAGTACTTC. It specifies CASSLTRSFAGGPLETQYF.

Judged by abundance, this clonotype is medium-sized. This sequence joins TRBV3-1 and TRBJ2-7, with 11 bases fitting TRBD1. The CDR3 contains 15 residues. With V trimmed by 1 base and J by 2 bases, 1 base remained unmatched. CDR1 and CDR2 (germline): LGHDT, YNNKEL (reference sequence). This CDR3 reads CASSQGTGGPYEQYF. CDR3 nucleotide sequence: TGTGCCAGCAGCCAAGGGACAGGGGGCCCCTACGAGCAGTACTTC.

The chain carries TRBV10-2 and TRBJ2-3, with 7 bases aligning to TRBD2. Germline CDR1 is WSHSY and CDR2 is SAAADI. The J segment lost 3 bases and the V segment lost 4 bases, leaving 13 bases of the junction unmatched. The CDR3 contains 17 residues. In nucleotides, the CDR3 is TGCGCCAGCAGTGGGCCCCGGTCTGGCGGGAGAACAGATACGCAGTATTTT. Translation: CASSGPRSGGRTDTQYF.

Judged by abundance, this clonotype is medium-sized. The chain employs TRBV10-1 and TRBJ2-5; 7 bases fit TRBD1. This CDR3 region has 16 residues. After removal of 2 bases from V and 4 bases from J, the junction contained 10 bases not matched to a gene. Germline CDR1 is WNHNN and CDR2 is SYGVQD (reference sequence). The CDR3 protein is CASSEQDRDLVETQYF. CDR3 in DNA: TGCGCCAGCAGTGAGCAAGACAGGGATTTGGTAGAGACCCAGTACTTC.

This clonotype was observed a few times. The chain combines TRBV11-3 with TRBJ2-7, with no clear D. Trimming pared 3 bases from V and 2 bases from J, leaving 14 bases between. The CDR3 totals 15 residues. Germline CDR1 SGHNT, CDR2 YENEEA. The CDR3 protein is CASSFEASPAYEQYF. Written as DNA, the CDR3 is TGTGCCAGCAGCTTCGAGGCAAGCCCAGCCTACGAGCAGTACTTC. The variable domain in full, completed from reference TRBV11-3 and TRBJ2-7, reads EAGVVQSPRYKIIEKKQPVAFWCNPISGHNTLYWYLQNLGQGPELLIRYENEEAVDDSQLPKDRFSAERLKGVDSTLKIQPAELGDSAVYLCASSFEASPAYEQYFGPGTRLTVT.

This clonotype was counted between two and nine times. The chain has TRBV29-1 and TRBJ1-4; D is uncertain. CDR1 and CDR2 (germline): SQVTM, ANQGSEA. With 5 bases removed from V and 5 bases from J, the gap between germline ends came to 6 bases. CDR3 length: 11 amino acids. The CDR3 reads CSVYRNEKLFF. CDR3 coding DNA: TGCAGCGTTTATAGAAATGAAAAACTGTTTTTT.

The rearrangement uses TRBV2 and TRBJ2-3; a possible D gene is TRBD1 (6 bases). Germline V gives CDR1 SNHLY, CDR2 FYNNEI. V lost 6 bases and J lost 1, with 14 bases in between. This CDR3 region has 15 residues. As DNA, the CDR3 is TGTGCCAGCAGCACCTGGGACACAGGCACAGATACGCAGTATTTT. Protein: CASSTWDTGTDTQYF.

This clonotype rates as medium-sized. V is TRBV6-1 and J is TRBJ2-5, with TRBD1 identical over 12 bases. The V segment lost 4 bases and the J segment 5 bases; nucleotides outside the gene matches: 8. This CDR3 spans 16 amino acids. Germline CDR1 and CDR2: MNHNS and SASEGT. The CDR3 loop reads CASSATGQGAGETQYF. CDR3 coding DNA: TGTGCCAGCAGTGCCACGGGACAGGGGGCAGGCGAGACCCAGTACTTC.

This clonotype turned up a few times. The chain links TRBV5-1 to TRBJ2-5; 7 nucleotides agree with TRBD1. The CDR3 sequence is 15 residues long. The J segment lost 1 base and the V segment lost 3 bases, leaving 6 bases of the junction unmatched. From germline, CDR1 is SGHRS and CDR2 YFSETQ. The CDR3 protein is CASSSKQGSQETQYF. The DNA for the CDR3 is TGCGCCAGCAGCTCCAAACAGGGGTCCCAAGAGACCCAGTACTTC.

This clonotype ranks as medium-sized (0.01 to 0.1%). The CDR3 DNA is TGTGCCAGCAGCTTTTGGACTAGCGGGAGGTCGAACACCGGGGAGCTGTTTTTT. Translating gives CASSFWTSGRSNTGELFF. The chain carries TRBV7-9 and TRBJ2-2, with 14 bases lining up with TRBD2. Unmatched junction bases numbered 3, after V lost 3 bases and J lost 0 bases. This CDR3 region has 18 residues. Per the germline V gene, CDR1 is SEHNR and CDR2 is FQNEAQ (reference sequence).

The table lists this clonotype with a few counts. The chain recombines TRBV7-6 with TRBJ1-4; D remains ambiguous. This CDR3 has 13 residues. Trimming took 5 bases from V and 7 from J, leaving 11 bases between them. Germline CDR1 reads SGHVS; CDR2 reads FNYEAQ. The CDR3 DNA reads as TGTGCCAGCAGCCCAGACTGGGGTGAAAAACTGTTTTTT. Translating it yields CASSPDWGEKLFF.

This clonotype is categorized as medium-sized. CDR3 in amino acids: CASSHRGPPKETQYF. The CDR3 DNA follows: TGTGCCAGCAGCCACAGGGGGCCACCAAAAGAGACCCAGTACTTC. The rearrangement links TRBV6-6 to TRBJ2-5, with TRBD1 matching 9 bases. Germline V lookup: CDR1 MNHNY, CDR2 SVGAGI (reference sequence). V shed 6 bases, J shed 3 bases, and the junction held 8 bases outside the gene matches. The CDR3 runs 15 residues.

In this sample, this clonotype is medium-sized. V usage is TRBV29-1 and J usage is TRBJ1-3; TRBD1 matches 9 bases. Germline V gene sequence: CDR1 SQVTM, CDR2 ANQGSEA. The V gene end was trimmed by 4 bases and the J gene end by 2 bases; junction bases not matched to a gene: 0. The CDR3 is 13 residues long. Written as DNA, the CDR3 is TGCAGCGTTGGGGACAGGGCTGGAAACACCATATATTTT. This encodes CSVGDRAGNTIYF.

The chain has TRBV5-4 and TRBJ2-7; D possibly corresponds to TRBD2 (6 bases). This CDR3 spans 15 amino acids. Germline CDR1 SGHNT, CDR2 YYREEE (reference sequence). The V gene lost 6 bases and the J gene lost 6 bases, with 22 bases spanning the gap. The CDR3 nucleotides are TGTGCCAGCACCCCCTACGGAGGAGGGAGGTCCGAGCAGTACTTC. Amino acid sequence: CASTPYGGGRSEQYF.

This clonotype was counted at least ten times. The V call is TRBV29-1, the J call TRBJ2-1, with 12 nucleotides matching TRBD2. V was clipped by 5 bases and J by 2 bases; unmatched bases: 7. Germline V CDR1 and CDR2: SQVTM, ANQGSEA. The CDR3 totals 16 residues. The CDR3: CSVLLAGGPTYNEQFF. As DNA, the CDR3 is TGCAGCGTTCTTCTAGCGGGAGGGCCCACCTACAATGAGCAGTTCTTC.

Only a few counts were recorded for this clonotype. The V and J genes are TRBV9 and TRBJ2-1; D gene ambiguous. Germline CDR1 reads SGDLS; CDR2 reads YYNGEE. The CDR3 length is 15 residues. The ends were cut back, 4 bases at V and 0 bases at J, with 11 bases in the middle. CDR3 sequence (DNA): TGTGCCAGCAGCCCCCGCGAGGTCTCCTACAATGAGCAGTTCTTC. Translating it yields CASSPREVSYNEQFF.

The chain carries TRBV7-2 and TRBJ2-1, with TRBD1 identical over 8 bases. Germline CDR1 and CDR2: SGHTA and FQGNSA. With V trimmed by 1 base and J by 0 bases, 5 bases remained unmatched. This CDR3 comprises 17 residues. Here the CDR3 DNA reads TGTGCCAGCAGCTTAGAGACAGGGGCTGCCTCCTACAATGAGCAGTTCTTC. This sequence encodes CASSLETGAASYNEQFF.

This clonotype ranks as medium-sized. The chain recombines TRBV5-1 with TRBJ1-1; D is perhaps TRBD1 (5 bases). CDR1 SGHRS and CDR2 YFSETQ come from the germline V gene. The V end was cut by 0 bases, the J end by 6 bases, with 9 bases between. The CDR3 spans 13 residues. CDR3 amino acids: CASSLEVGAEAFF. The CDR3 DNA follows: TGCGCCAGCAGCTTGGAGGTGGGGGCTGAAGCTTTCTTT. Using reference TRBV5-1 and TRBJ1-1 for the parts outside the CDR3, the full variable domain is KAGVTQTPRYLIKTRGQQVTLSCSPISGHRSVSWYQQTPGQGLQFLFEYFSETQRNKGNFPGRFSGRQFSNSRSEMNVSTLELGDSALYLCASSLEVGAEAFFGQGTRLTVV.

CDR3 loop: CATSRDRGDRGKETQYF. CDR3 nucleotides: TGTGCCACCAGCAGAGATAGGGGAGACAGGGGGAAAGAGACCCAGTACTTC. The chain employs TRBV15 and TRBJ2-5, with TRBD1 matching 9 bases. This CDR3 has 17 residues. Trimming at V came to 0 bases and at J to 3 bases, leaving 8 bases not matched to a gene. Looked up from germline, CDR1 is LNHNV and CDR2 is YYDKDF (reference sequence).

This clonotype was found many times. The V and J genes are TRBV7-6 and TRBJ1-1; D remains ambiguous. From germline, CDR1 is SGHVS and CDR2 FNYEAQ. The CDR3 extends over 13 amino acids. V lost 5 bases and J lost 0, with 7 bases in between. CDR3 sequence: CASSADLNTEAFF. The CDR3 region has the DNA TGTGCCAGCAGCGCAGATTTGAACACTGAAGCTTTCTTT.

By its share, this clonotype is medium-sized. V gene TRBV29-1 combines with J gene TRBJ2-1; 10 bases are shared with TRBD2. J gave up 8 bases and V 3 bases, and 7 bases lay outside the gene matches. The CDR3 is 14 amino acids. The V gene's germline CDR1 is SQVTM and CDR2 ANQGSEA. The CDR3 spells CSVDPAGGPHEQFF. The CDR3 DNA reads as TGCAGCGTTGACCCAGCGGGAGGGCCGCATGAGCAGTTCTTC.

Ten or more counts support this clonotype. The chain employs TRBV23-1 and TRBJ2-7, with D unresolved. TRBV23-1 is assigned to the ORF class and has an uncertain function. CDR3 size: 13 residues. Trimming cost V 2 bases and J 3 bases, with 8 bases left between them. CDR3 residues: CASSQADGYEQYF. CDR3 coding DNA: TGCGCCAGCAGTCAAGCCGACGGCTACGAGCAGTACTTC.

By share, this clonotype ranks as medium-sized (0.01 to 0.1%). The DNA of the CDR3 is TGTGCCAGCAGCTTAGTGCGGGAGATCGACAATGAGCAGTTCTTC. It is translated as CASSLVREIDNEQFF. The chain has TRBV7-9 and TRBJ2-1, with TRBD2 matching over 7 bases. Germline CDR1 SEHNR, CDR2 FQNEAQ (reference sequence). J gave up 5 bases and V 1 base, and 5 bases lay outside the gene matches. The CDR3 is 15 amino acids.

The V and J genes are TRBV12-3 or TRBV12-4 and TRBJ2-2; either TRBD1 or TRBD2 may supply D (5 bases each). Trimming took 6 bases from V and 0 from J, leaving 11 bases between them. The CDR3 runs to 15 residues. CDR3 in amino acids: CASRPGTANTGELFF. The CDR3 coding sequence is TGTGCCAGCAGACCCGGGACGGCGAACACCGGGGAGCTGTTTTTT.

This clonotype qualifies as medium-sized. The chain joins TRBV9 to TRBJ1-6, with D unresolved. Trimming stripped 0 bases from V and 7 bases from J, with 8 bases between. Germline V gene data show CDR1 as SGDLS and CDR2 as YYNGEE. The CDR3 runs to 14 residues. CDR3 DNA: TGTGCCAGCAGCGTAGTTCCGGGAAATTCACCCCTCCACTTT. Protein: CASSVVPGNSPLHF.

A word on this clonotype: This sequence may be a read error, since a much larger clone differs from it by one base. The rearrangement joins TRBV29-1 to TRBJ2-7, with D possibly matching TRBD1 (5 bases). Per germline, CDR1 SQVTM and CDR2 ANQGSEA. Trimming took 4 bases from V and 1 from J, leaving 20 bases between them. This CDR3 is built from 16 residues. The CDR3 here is CSVGRWCRVPSYEQYF. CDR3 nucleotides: TGCAGCGTTGGACGTTGGTGCAGGGTGCCATCCTACGAGCAGTACTTC.

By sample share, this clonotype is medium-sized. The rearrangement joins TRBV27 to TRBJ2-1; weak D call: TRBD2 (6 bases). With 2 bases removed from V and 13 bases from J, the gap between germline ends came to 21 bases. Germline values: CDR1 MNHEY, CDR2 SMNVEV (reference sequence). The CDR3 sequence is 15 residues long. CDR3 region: CASSLTGAITIGQFF. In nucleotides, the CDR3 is TGTGCCAGCAGTTTAACGGGAGCCATCACGATTGGACAGTTCTTC.

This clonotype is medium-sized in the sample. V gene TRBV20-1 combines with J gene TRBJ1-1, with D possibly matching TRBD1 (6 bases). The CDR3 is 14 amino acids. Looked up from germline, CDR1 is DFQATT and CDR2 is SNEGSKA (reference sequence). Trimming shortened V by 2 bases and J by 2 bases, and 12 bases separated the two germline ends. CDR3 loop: CSARKGGANTEAFF. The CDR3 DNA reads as TGCAGTGCTAGAAAAGGGGGGGCCAACACTGAAGCTTTCTTT.